This T cell receptor (beta chain) was documented in a study of CD8 T cells in Susac syndrome. General study findings and limits: It was acknowledged in the study that its TCR sequencing and HLA analysis involved a relatively small number of individuals.

Per germline, CDR1 SGHRS and CDR2 YFSETQ. V was cut by 0 bases and J by 3 bases, with 13 bases left in between. The CDR3 is 15 amino acids. A word on this clonotype: The target antigen is unknown.

Reverse transcription of roughly 0.45 to 1 ug RNA was performed with random hexamers. Amplification of the TCR beta CDR3 was carried out by immunoSEQ multiplex PCR, which spanned a total of 54 Vbeta and 13 Jbeta segments. TCRdb reanalysed the immunoSEQ multiplex PCR reads using MiXCR and keeps one entry per CDR3 protein. The sample records 95,000 to 150,000 distinct CDR3 sequences, over 85% being singletons. Sequencing was done on a sample of CD4+ T cells from PBMCs. The rearrangement links TRBV5-1 to TRBJ2-7, with D tentatively TRBD2 (5 bases). This clonotype was obtained from a human donor in good health. The CDR3 sequence: CASSLEDLRDYEQYF. Written as DNA, the CDR3 is TGCGCCAGCAGCTTGGAGGACCTCCGGGACTACGAGCAGTACTTC.